These 21 T cell receptor beta chains came from one sample sequenced in a study of human T cells and chemical hapten exposure. TCRdb fed the RACE reads into MiXCR, producing one record per CDR3 protein. The repertoire includes around 150,000 distinct CDR3 sequences, about 27% of them detected once, and 2.1% sits in the top ten. Time point of the sample: patch test 3, about 24 weeks after DPC sensitization. As to treatment: therapeutic diphenylcyclopropenone sensitization with weekly scalp DPC. The sample in question was whole blood, obtained in connection with sensitization to the hapten diphenylcyclopropenone (DPC). The receptors come from a woman aged 18-35 years with alopecia areata. Some clones in this sample may be carry-over from other donors' samples.

The J gene is TRBJ2-2, the V gene TRBV6-2 or TRBV6-3; 7 nucleotides match TRBD1. Trimming took 5 bases from V and 4 from J; bases not matched to a gene: 7. CDR3 length equals 15 residues. The germline gives CDR1 MNHEY, CDR2 SVGEGT. The CDR3 loop is CASSKDRALTGELFF. Here the CDR3 DNA reads TGTGCCAGCAGTAAAGACAGGGCTCTCACCGGGGAGCTGTTTTTT.

This clonotype was detected only a few times. This chain links TRBV27 with TRBJ2-7; the D is unclear. This CDR3 has 14 amino acids. V was pared by 2 bases and J by 7 bases, with 15 bases between. Per the germline V gene, CDR1 is MNHEY and CDR2 is SMNVEV (reference sequence). CDR3: CASSLLGRPREQYF. The CDR3, as DNA: TGTGCCAGCAGTTTACTTGGTCGGCCCAGGGAGCAGTACTTC.

The gene calls are TRBV5-1 and TRBJ2-1; possible D gene TRBD2, 6 bases. The CDR3 loop spans 17 amino acids. The germline V and J ends were trimmed by 4 bases and 8 bases, with 25 bases remaining between them. The germline CDR1 and CDR2 sequences are SGHRS and YFSETQ. The DNA for the CDR3 is TGCGCCAGCAGCCCCCACCTCGAGCGGCCATGGAGGGATGAGCAGTTCTTC. The encoded protein is CASSPHLERPWRDEQFF.

In nucleotides, the CDR3 is TGTGCCAGCAGGCAAACCGGGACAGGGATATACGAGCAGTACTTC. Translating gives CASRQTGTGIYEQYF. The genes are TRBV6-5 and TRBJ2-7; 9 nucleotides match TRBD1. Per the germline V gene, CDR1 is MNHEY and CDR2 is SVGAGI. Unmatched junction bases numbered 10, after V lost 6 bases and J lost 4 bases. The length of the CDR3 is 15 residues.

The V call is TRBV7-3, the J call TRBJ1-1; 7 bases align to TRBD1. After removal of 0 bases from V and 1 base from J, the junction contained 2 bases not matched to a gene. Germline lookup yields CDR1 SGHTA and CDR2 FQGTGA. CDR3 length equals 15 residues. For the CDR3, the DNA is TGTGCCAGCAGCTTAACGAGGGGGCAGAACACTGAAGCTTTCTTT. Amino acid sequence: CASSLTRGQNTEAFF.

The chain uses TRBV7-9 and TRBJ2-7; D is unclear. V was cut by 2 bases and J by 3 bases, with 2 bases left in between. Looked up from germline, CDR1 is SEHNR and CDR2 is FQNEAQ (reference sequence). The CDR3 has 11 amino acids. CDR3 loop: CASSLHYEQYF. Written as DNA, the CDR3 is TGTGCCAGCAGCTTACACTACGAGCAGTACTTC.

The rearrangement joins TRBV5-1 to TRBJ2-1; D may be TRBD2 (6 bases). Germline V gives CDR1 SGHRS, CDR2 YFSETQ. Trimming took off 3 bases at V and 5 bases at J, with 15 bases between the two ends. This CDR3 has 15 amino acids. CDR3 region: CASSSGPAGNNEQFF. CDR3 DNA sequence: TGCGCCAGCAGCTCGGGCCCGGCGGGGAACAATGAGCAGTTCTTC. Variable domain in full (rest from reference TRBV5-1 and TRBJ2-1): KAGVTQTPRYLIKTRGQQVTLSCSPISGHRSVSWYQQTPGQGLQFLFEYFSETQRNKGNFPGRFSGRQFSNSRSEMNVSTLELGDSALYLCASSSGPAGNNEQFFGPGTRLTVL.

V is TRBV12-3 or TRBV12-4 and J is TRBJ2-1; D unclear. This CDR3 comprises 11 residues. V shed 3 bases and J shed 8 bases, with 5 bases lying between them. CDR3 sequence (DNA): TGTGCCAGCAGTTTTGGAGATGAGCAGTTCTTC. Amino acids: CASSFGDEQFF.

This clonotype was observed a few times. The rearrangement uses TRBV7-2 and TRBJ1-1, with 9 bases fitting TRBD1. The germline V gene encodes CDR1 SGHTA and CDR2 FQGNSA. This CDR3 comprises 14 residues. V trimming: 3 bases; J trimming: 4 bases; junction bases outside the gene matches: 3. The CDR3: CASSFHRGRTEAFF. Written as DNA, the CDR3 is TGTGCCAGCAGCTTTCACAGGGGGCGCACTGAAGCTTTCTTT.

The V and J genes are TRBV20-1 and TRBJ1-5; no firm D call. This CDR3 is built from 13 residues. The germline gives CDR1 DFQATT, CDR2 SNEGSKA (reference sequence). Between the trimmed V and J ends, which lost 0 bases and 5 bases, there was a span of 8 bases. The CDR3 DNA is TGCAGTGCTAGAGATATGAGGGATCAGCCCCAGCATTTT. Translation: CSARDMRDQPQHF.

The chain combines TRBV6-6 with TRBJ2-7; D may be TRBD2 (5 bases). V was pared by 4 bases and J by 2 bases, with 15 bases between. From germline, CDR1 is MNHNY and CDR2 SVGAGI (reference sequence). There are 15 residues in the CDR3. The CDR3: CASSSRGLLPYEQYF. CDR3 in DNA: TGTGCCAGCAGTTCCCGAGGACTCCTCCCCTACGAGCAGTACTTC.

This chain connects TRBV18 to TRBJ2-3, with a tentative D call TRBD1 (5 bases). This CDR3 region has 13 residues. V was pared by 5 bases and J by 8 bases, with 14 bases between. Germline lookup yields CDR1 KGHSH and CDR2 LQKENI. The CDR3 coding sequence is TGTGCCAGCTCAGAACAGGACATGAGTACGCAGTATTTT. It codes for CASSEQDMSTQYF.

V is TRBV11-2 and J is TRBJ2-1; the D is unclear. Germline assignment: CDR1 SGHAT and CDR2 FQNNGV. This CDR3 spans 14 amino acids. Deletions cut 5 bases from V and 4 bases from J, with 12 bases between. CDR3 loop: CASSHLSSYNEQFF. In DNA form, the CDR3 reads TGTGCCAGCAGCCATCTAAGCAGTTACAATGAGCAGTTCTTC. The full variable domain, its missing parts supplied by reference TRBV11-2 and TRBJ2-1, is EAGVAQSPRYKIIEKRQSVAFWCNPISGHATLYWYQQILGQGPKLLIQFQNNGVVDDSQLPKDRFSAERLKGVDSTLKIQPAKLEDSAVYLCASSHLSSYNEQFFGPGTRLTVL.

This clonotype has only a few counts. V usage is TRBV4-1 and J usage is TRBJ2-7, with D possibly TRBD1 on 6 matching bases. The germline V gene has CDR1 MGHRA and CDR2 YSYEKL. The CDR3 is made up of 18 amino acids. Between the trimmed V and J ends, which lost 0 bases and 2 bases, there was a span of 20 bases. The CDR3 loop reads CASSQDGLGAGVPYEQYF. DNA of the CDR3: TGCGCCAGCAGCCAAGATGGCCTTGGGGCAGGGGTTCCCTACGAGCAGTACTTC.

In its sample, this clonotype was seen a few times. In DNA, the CDR3 is TGCGCCAGCAGCCAGGAACCCGGACGGTTGAACTACGAGCAGTACTTC. It encodes CASSQEPGRLNYEQYF. This chain joins TRBV4-1 and TRBJ2-7; D is ambiguous. The CDR3 contains 16 residues. Between the trimmed V and J ends, which lost 3 bases and 3 bases, there was a span of 18 bases. Germline V gene sequence: CDR1 MGHRA, CDR2 YSYEKL.

CDR3: CSTGTAYGYTF. The CDR3 DNA sequence: TGCAGTACCGGGACGGCCTATGGCTACACCTTC. This chain links TRBV20-1 with TRBJ1-2, with a possible D match to TRBD1 (5 bases). The germline V and J ends were trimmed by 8 bases and 4 bases, with 11 bases remaining between them. Looked up from germline, CDR1 is DFQATT and CDR2 is SNEGSKA (reference sequence). This CDR3 spans 11 amino acids.

This clonotype was counted many times. V and J are TRBV20-1 and TRBJ2-5, with 11 bases aligning to TRBD2. Germline CDR1 reads DFQATT; CDR2 reads SNEGSKA (reference sequence). This CDR3 comprises 14 residues. J gave up 4 bases and V 8 bases, and 9 bases lay outside the gene matches. CDR3 nucleotides: TGCAGTTCTTTCCTAGCGGGGGGCGGAGAGACCCAGTACTTC. Translated, it gives CSSFLAGGGETQYF.

The chain links TRBV7-2 to TRBJ2-1, with D perhaps TRBD2 (6 bases). Trimming cost V 5 bases and J 0 bases, with 14 bases left between them. The CDR3 runs to 16 residues. Germline V gene sequence: CDR1 SGHTA, CDR2 FQGNSA. This CDR3 reads CASSLVGGPSYNEQFF. DNA of the CDR3: TGTGCCAGCAGCCTAGTGGGGGGTCCCTCCTACAATGAGCAGTTCTTC.

The J gene is TRBJ1-5, the V gene TRBV27; D is perhaps TRBD1 (6 bases). With 10 bases removed from V and 7 bases from J, the gap between germline ends came to 17 bases. CDR1 MNHEY and CDR2 SMNVEV come from the germline V gene (reference sequence). The CDR3 has 13 residues. DNA for the CDR3: TGTGCCACCGGGGTAGGGGGGCGCCAGCCCCAGCATTTT. Translated: CATGVGGRQPQHF.

The chain links TRBV20-1 to TRBJ2-7; D is ambiguous. Trimming stripped 4 bases from V and 1 base from J, with 11 bases between. CDR1 and CDR2 (germline): DFQATT, SNEGSKA (reference sequence). CDR3 length: 13 residues. This CDR3 reads CSANYRGSYEQYF. For the CDR3, the DNA is TGCAGTGCTAATTACCGAGGTTCCTACGAGCAGTACTTC.

V and J are TRBV6-2 or TRBV6-3 and TRBJ2-2; 10 nucleotides line up with TRBD1. Germline CDR1 and CDR2: MNHEY and SVGEGT. The CDR3 runs to 16 residues. The ends lost 6 bases at V and 7 bases at J; junction bases unmatched: 11. The CDR3 DNA reads TGTGCCAGCAGACTCGAAGGGACAGGGGATATCGGGGAGCTGTTTTTT. This sequence encodes CASRLEGTGDIGELFF.